This TCR beta chain originates from a study of cytomegalovirus exposure and HLA in healthy donors. Germline V gene sequence: CDR1 MGHRA, CDR2 YSYEKL. Trimming removed 1 base from V and 0 bases from J, with 19 bases in between. CDR3 size: 19 residues. The PCR contained 60 Vbeta and 13 Jbeta primers. The method was immunoSEQ multiplex PCR; TCRdb's version includes in-frame clones alone and lacks a portion of them. Among some 55,000 clones listed, 70% to 85% were seen once. The chain carries TRBV4-1 and TRBJ1-3, with no clear D. The clonotype was recovered from a man aged 40-50 years in good health and CMV-seronegative. Sequencing used PBMCs. As DNA, the CDR3 is TGCGCCAGCAGCCAAGCGGGGTACGGACGGCCGAGCTCTGGAAACACCATATATTTT. Protein sequence: CASSQAGYGRPSSGNTIYF.